A selection of T cell receptor beta chains follows, all from one sample in a study of technical replicates of blood from a handful of donors. Measured with immunoSEQ multiplex PCR; TCRdb has only the in-frame clones, and not every one. The repertoire holds about 68,000 clones, with about 97% as singletons. Sequencing input: T cells isolated from PBMCs. All receptors derive from a human donor in good health. CDR3s include the opening cysteine and the closing phenylalanine or tryptophan. Fields, in order: V gene, J gene, CDR3 protein.

TRBV6-5	TRBJ1-5	CASSRDRGSQPQHF
TRBV30	TRBJ1-2	CAWSHDRGRVGYTF
TRBV2	TRBJ2-7	CASRSIGRDYSYEQYF
TRBV20-1	TRBJ1-1	CSWTGDTEAFF
TRBV25-1	TRBJ2-2	CASRDITNTGELFF
TRBV28	TRBJ1-2	CASSLTGDGYGYTF
TRBV7-3	TRBJ2-1	CASSDRGRNEQFF
TRBV29-1	TRBJ2-1	CSVETLAGNEQFF
TRBV7-2	TRBJ2-7	CASSWGPLYEQYF
TRBV27	TRBJ2-5	CASSLNRGRETQYF
TRBV28	TRBJ1-5	CASRSGVEQPQHF